Included here is one TCR beta chain sequence, with context. Its matching antigen is unknown. Other DNA sequences of this sample code for an identical CDR3. Both 60 Vbeta primers and 13 Jbeta primers went into the PCR. The assay was immunoSEQ multiplex PCR, and TCRdb's table has in-frame clones only and misses some. The repertoire includes 150,000 to 200,000 clones, 70% to 80% of them detected once, and 9% to 10% sits in the top ten. This sample was taken from a study of cytomegalovirus exposure and HLA in healthy donors. Looking at the study overall: Of the donors genotyped, 398 in all, 75% to 85% fell in the Caucasian-associated ancestry cluster. Points from the study as a whole: Later analysis identified several of the most significant clusters that appeared linked to common viral pathogens. The study dropped some indistinguishable V segments, TRBV6-2 and TRBV6-3 among them.

Looked up from germline, CDR1 is LGHNA and CDR2 is YNFKEQ. V was trimmed by 1 base and J by 3 bases, leaving 9 bases between them. This CDR3 has 14 amino acids. The material sequenced was PBMCs. The rearrangement links TRBV4-2 to TRBJ1-1; D is possibly TRBD1 (6 bases). This TCR came from a man between 18 and 29 years old in good health and CMV-seropositive. The CDR3 loop is CASSQGQGYTEAFF. Here the CDR3 DNA reads TGTGCCAGCAGCCAAGGGCAGGGGTACACTGAAGCTTTCTTT.